Presented here are 18 T cell receptor beta chains from one specimen sequenced in a study of cytomegalovirus exposure and HLA in healthy donors. Primers: 60 Vbeta forward and 13 Jbeta reverse. Clones were sequenced by immunoSEQ multiplex PCR, and TCRdb holds only the in-frame ones, with some missing. The data contain 140,000 to 150,000 clones, 77% of them singletons. Material: PBMCs. These receptor sequences come from a male donor in good health and CMV-seronegative.

The V gene is TRBV19, the J gene TRBJ2-7, with D possibly being TRBD1 (5 bases). V was clipped by 5 bases and J by 7 bases, with 12 bases between them. The CDR3 is 12 residues long. Germline CDR1 LNHDA, CDR2 SQIVND (reference sequence). The CDR3 protein is CASSVRVGEQYF. The CDR3 DNA is TGTGCCAGTAGTGTCAGGGTAGGGGAGCAGTACTTC.

A single count supports this clone. This sequence joins TRBV19 and TRBJ1-5; D unclear. In germline, CDR1 is LNHDA, CDR2 SQIVND (reference sequence). V was clipped by 6 bases and J by 3 bases, with 12 bases between them. This CDR3 contains 14 residues. CDR3 DNA: TGTGCCAGTAGGTACCTCGGGGACAATCAGCCCCAGCATTTT. This codes for CASRYLGDNQPQHF.

The gene calls are TRBV2 and TRBJ2-3; tentative D call: TRBD1 (6 bases). The CDR3 spans 15 residues. Germline V CDR1 and CDR2: SNHLY, FYNNEI. Trimming shortened V by 3 bases and J by 0 bases, and 10 bases separated the two germline ends. The CDR3 DNA is TGTGCCAGCAGTGAGACAGGACGAAGCACAGATACGCAGTATTTT. It encodes CASSETGRSTDTQYF.

This CDR3 is CASSSGTGWDNQPQHF. In DNA, the CDR3 is TGTGCCAGCAGCTCCGGGACAGGCTGGGACAATCAGCCCCAGCATTTT. V gene TRBV5-5 combines with J gene TRBJ1-5; 8 bases fit TRBD1. Germline CDR1 SGHKS, CDR2 YYEKEE (reference sequence). The CDR3 has 16 amino acids. V dropped 3 bases and J dropped 3; count of bases not matched to a gene: 8.

The gene calls are TRBV7-9 and TRBJ1-1, with D unclear. The V end was cut by 2 bases, the J end by 4 bases, with 11 bases between. CDR3 length equals 14 residues. Per germline, CDR1 SEHNR and CDR2 FQNEAQ (reference sequence). CDR3 coding DNA: TGTGCCAGCAGCTTACGAGGTTATGGCACTGAAGCTTTCTTT. This codes for CASSLRGYGTEAFF.

The rearrangement uses TRBV11-2 and TRBJ2-5; 7 bases are a match to TRBD1. The J call is in doubt because the DNA end fits TRBJ2-7 better. The germline CDR1 and CDR2 sequences are SGHAT and FQNNGV. The CDR3 covers 17 residues. DNA for the CDR3: TGTGCCAGCAGCTTAGGGAATTCCGGGACAGCATCGTACGAGCAGTACTTC. Its protein product is CASSLGNSGTASYEQYF.

This chain connects TRBV6-4 to TRBJ1-1; D is uncertain. The CDR3 is 15 amino acids. The germline CDR1 and CDR2 sequences are MRHNA and SNTAGT. Trimming cost V 5 bases and J 0 bases, with 13 bases left between them. CDR3 coding DNA: TGTGCCAGCAGTTTGACATATCCCATGAACACTGAAGCTTTCTTT. This sequence encodes CASSLTYPMNTEAFF.

The rearrangement joins TRBV4-1 to TRBJ2-3, with 7 bases fitting TRBD1. CDR1 and CDR2 (germline): MGHRA, YSYEKL. This CDR3 comprises 13 residues. The ends lost 2 bases at V and 4 bases at J; junction bases unmatched: 0. The CDR3 is CASSQTGADTQYF. The CDR3 coding sequence is TGCGCCAGCAGCCAAACAGGGGCAGATACGCAGTATTTT.

The chain has TRBV14 and TRBJ1-2; no firm D call. Trimming took 2 bases from V and 4 from J, leaving 11 bases between them. The CDR3 length is 14 residues. Germline values: CDR1 SGHDN, CDR2 FVKESK. The CDR3 DNA follows: TGTGCCAGCAGCCAAAATACACCCTCCTATGGCTACACCTTC. The encoded protein is CASSQNTPSYGYTF.

This chain links TRBV7-2 with TRBJ1-1; no clear D. The germline V gene has CDR1 SGHTA and CDR2 FQGNSA. This CDR3 region has 16 residues. V was cut by 1 base and J by 1 base, with 13 bases left in between. The CDR3 nucleotides read TGTGCCAGCAGCTTAGTAGGTGTGGGAGCGAACACTGAAGCTTTCTTT. Translated, it gives CASSLVGVGANTEAFF.

J is TRBJ2-5 and V is TRBV18; weak D call: TRBD1 (6 bases). The J call may be wrong; the DNA end is better matched by TRBJ2-7. Germline loops: CDR1 KGHSH, CDR2 LQKENI. The CDR3 totals 14 residues. Here the CDR3 reads CASSPDSTNYEQYF. The CDR3 DNA reads TGTGCCAGCTCACCGGACAGTACCAACTACGAGCAGTACTTC.

This chain links TRBV5-1 with TRBJ2-3; TRBD2 aligns across 13 bases. Germline V CDR1 and CDR2: SGHRS, YFSETQ. The CDR3 loop spans 17 amino acids. V lost 3 bases, J lost 2 bases, and 6 bases stayed unmatched. CDR3 coding DNA: TGCGCCAGCAGCTCGATGACTAGCGGGGGGACCACAGATACGCAGTATTTT. It encodes CASSSMTSGGTTDTQYF. Full variable domain (remainder filled in from reference TRBV5-1 and TRBJ2-3): KAGVTQTPRYLIKTRGQQVTLSCSPISGHRSVSWYQQTPGQGLQFLFEYFSETQRNKGNFPGRFSGRQFSNSRSEMNVSTLELGDSALYLCASSSMTSGGTTDTQYFGPGTRLTVL.

This chain links TRBV11-2 with TRBJ1-1, with 7 bases that match TRBD1. This CDR3 is built from 17 residues. Germline loops: CDR1 SGHAT, CDR2 FQNNGV. The J segment lost 0 bases and the V segment lost 1 base, leaving 8 bases of the junction unmatched. The CDR3 DNA sequence: TGTGCCAGCAGCTTAGTTAGTGTCAGGGGGGTGAACACTGAAGCTTTCTTT. Translated: CASSLVSVRGVNTEAFF.

The chain carries TRBV5-1 and TRBJ2-3; TRBD1 aligns across 7 bases. The CDR3 sequence is 16 residues long. V trimming: 4 bases; J trimming: 0 bases; junction bases outside the gene matches: 8. Germline V lookup: CDR1 SGHRS, CDR2 YFSETQ. In DNA, the CDR3 is TGCGCCAGCAGCAACTCGGGACAGACTAGCACAGATACGCAGTATTTT. The encoded protein is CASSNSGQTSTDTQYF.

This rearrangement joins TRBV27 to TRBJ2-1, with 9 bases identical to TRBD1. Germline V gives CDR1 MNHEY, CDR2 SMNVEV (reference sequence). V trimming: 5 bases; J trimming: 2 bases; junction bases outside the gene matches: 13. This CDR3 region has 18 residues. As DNA, the CDR3 is TGTGCCAGCAGTCCCGGGACAGGGATTCCTATTACCTACAATGAGCAGTTCTTC. Protein: CASSPGTGIPITYNEQFF.

V gene TRBV19 combines with J gene TRBJ2-6; D call uncertain. CDR1 and CDR2 (germline): LNHDA, SQIVND (reference sequence). The CDR3 spans 16 residues. Deletions cut 4 bases from V and 0 bases from J, with 10 bases between. The CDR3 DNA sequence: TGTGCCAGTAGTAATCCAGGCGACTCTGGGGCCAACGTCCTGACTTTC. Encoded protein: CASSNPGDSGANVLTF.

V is TRBV5-1 and J is TRBJ1-5, with D possibly TRBD1 on 5 matching bases. The germline gives CDR1 SGHRS, CDR2 YFSETQ. The CDR3 totals 13 residues. For the CDR3, the DNA is TGCGCGTGGGGCACATATAGCAATCAGCCCCAGCATTTT. It yields the protein CAWGTYSNQPQHF. The full variable domain, rest sourced from reference TRBV5-1 and TRBJ1-5, is KAGVTQTPRYLIKTRGQQVTLSCSPISGHRSVSWYQQTPGQGLQFLFEYFSETQRNKGNFPGRFSGRQFSNSRSEMNVSTLELGDSALYLCAWGTYSNQPQHFGDGTRLSIL.

The gene calls are TRBV6-5 and TRBJ2-3; D is ambiguous. The CDR3 runs to 14 residues. Trimming removed 2 bases at V and 3 bases at J, with 9 bases between. Germline V gene lookup returns CDR1 MNHEY and CDR2 SVGAGI. Written as DNA, the CDR3 is TGTGCCAGCAGTTACGGTCCAGTGACAGATACGCAGTATTTT. It specifies CASSYGPVTDTQYF.